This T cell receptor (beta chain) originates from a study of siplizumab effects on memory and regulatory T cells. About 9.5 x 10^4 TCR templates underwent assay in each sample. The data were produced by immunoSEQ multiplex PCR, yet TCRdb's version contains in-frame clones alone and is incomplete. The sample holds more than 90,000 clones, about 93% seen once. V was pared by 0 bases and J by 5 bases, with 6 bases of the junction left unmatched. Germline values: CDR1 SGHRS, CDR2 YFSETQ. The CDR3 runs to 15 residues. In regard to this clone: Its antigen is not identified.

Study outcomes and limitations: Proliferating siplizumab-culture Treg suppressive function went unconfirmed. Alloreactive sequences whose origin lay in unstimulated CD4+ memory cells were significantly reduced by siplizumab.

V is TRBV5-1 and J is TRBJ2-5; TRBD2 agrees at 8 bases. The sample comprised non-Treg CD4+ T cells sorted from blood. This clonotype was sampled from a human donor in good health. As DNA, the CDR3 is TGCGCCAGCAGCTTGGTCAGCGGGAGTCCGGAGACCCAGTACTTC. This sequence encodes CASSLVSGSPETQYF.